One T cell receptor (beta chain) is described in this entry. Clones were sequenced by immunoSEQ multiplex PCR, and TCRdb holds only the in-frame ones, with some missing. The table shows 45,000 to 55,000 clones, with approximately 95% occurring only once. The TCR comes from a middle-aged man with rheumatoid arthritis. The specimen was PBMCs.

The CDR3 nucleotides read TGCGCCAGCAGCTTGGAGGGGACTAGCGGGTGGCTCGGCACAGATACGCAGTATTTT. Translation: CASSLEGTSGWLGTDTQYF. The chain joins TRBV5-1 to TRBJ2-3; 12 positions match TRBD2. The V gene end was trimmed by 0 bases and the J gene end by 1 base; junction bases not matched to a gene: 9. The CDR3 is 19 residues long. Germline loops: CDR1 SGHRS, CDR2 YFSETQ.